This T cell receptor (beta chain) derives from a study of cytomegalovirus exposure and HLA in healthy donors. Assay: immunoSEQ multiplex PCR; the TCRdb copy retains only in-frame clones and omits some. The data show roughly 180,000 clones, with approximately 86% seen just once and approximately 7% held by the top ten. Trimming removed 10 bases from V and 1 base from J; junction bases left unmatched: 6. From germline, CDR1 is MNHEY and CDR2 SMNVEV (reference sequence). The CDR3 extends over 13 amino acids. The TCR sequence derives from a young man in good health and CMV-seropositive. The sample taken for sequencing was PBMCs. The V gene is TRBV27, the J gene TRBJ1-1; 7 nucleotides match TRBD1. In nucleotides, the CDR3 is TGTGCCACCTGGACAGGAACGAACACTGAAGCTTTCTTT. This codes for CATWTGTNTEAFF.